One sample yielded the 8 T cell receptor beta chains listed below, sequenced in a study of CD8 T cells in Susac syndrome. Reverse transcription of about 0.45 to 1 ug RNA was carried out with random hexamers. MiXCR, applied by TCRdb to the immunoSEQ multiplex PCR reads, yields one record per CDR3 protein. Found here are 110,000 to 150,000 distinct CDR3 sequences, roughly 95% of them singletons; the top ten hold over 0.065%. Sequencing was performed on CD4+ T cells from PBMCs. All receptors derive from a human donor with Susac syndrome.

V is TRBV12-3 or TRBV12-4 and J is TRBJ2-1; 9 bases fit TRBD2. The CDR3 totals 15 residues. V dropped 6 bases and J dropped 5; count of bases not matched to a gene: 8. CDR3 amino acids: CASSTLAGRHNEQFF. The CDR3 coding sequence is TGTGCCAGCAGCACCCTAGCGGGGAGGCACAATGAGCAGTTCTTC.

The chain uses TRBV19 and TRBJ1-2, with D perhaps TRBD1 (5 bases). Germline V gives CDR1 LNHDA, CDR2 SQIVND (reference sequence). V lost 5 bases to trimming and J lost 3 bases, with 13 bases between them. This CDR3 comprises 14 residues. CDR3 residues: CASSVAPTDYGYTF. In DNA, the CDR3 is TGTGCCAGTAGTGTTGCCCCGACAGACTATGGCTACACCTTC. Together with reference TRBV19 and TRBJ1-2, the CDR3 gives the full variable domain: DGGITQSPKYLFRKEGQNVTLSCEQNLNHDAMYWYRQDPGQGLRLIYYSQIVNDFQKGDIAEGYSVSREKKESFPLTVTSAQKNPTAFYLCASSVAPTDYGYTFGSGTRLTVV.

In the case of this clonotype: At one end the junction does not follow the germline gene, possibly because of a read error. The CDR3 DNA follows: TGCAGCGTTCAAGACAGGGATGGTTCACCCCTCCACTTT. As protein: CSVQDRDGSPLHF. This chain uses TRBV29-1 with TRBJ1-6, with 7 bases matching TRBD1. The CDR3 is 13 residues long. The germline gives CDR1 SQVTM, CDR2 ANQGSEA.

V is TRBV10-3 and J is TRBJ2-7; D is ambiguous. There are 12 residues in the CDR3. Trimming shortened V by 6 bases and J by 1 base, and 7 bases separated the two germline ends. CDR1 is ENHRY and CDR2 is SYGVKD in the germline V gene. CDR3 bases: TGTGCCATCAGCGCGGCATCCTACGAGCAGTACTTC. This sequence encodes CAISAASYEQYF.

The chain employs TRBV4-2 and TRBJ2-2, with no clear D. Deletions cut 1 base from V and 8 bases from J, with 23 bases between. This CDR3 is 18 amino acids long. Germline CDR1 LGHNA, CDR2 YNFKEQ. The CDR3 region has the DNA TGTGCCAGCAGCCAAGCCCCTCGGGCAGGCCTTCAAGCGGGGGAGCTGTTTTTT. It translates to CASSQAPRAGLQAGELFF.

The rearrangement joins TRBV2 to TRBJ2-7; D possibly corresponds to TRBD2 (6 bases). V lost 6 bases to trimming and J lost 2 bases, with 17 bases between them. CDR3 length equals 15 residues. Germline V CDR1 and CDR2: SNHLY, FYNNEI. CDR3 DNA sequence: TGTGCCAGCAGCCAAACCCCCGGGGGTGCCTACGAGCAGTACTTC. This encodes CASSQTPGGAYEQYF.

This clonotype was counted once. The chain links TRBV7-9 to TRBJ2-1; TRBD2 might be the D (5 bases). This CDR3 has 14 amino acids. With 5 bases removed from V and 11 bases from J, the gap between germline ends came to 19 bases. The V gene's germline CDR1 is SEHNR and CDR2 FQNEAQ (reference sequence). CDR3 loop: CASSPEGLRPKQFF. DNA of the CDR3: TGTGCCAGCAGCCCCGAGGGCTTGCGGCCAAAGCAGTTCTTC.

The rearrangement joins TRBV7-2 to TRBJ2-5; TRBD2 is a possible D gene (6 bases). Germline loops: CDR1 SGHTA, CDR2 FQGNSA. This CDR3 contains 15 residues. The V end lost 1 base, the J end lost 7 bases, and 16 bases lay between the germline ends. CDR3 nucleotide sequence: TGTGCCAGCAGCTTAGTTGGGGCAGCCGGGGGGACCCAGTACTTC. Translated: CASSLVGAAGGTQYF.